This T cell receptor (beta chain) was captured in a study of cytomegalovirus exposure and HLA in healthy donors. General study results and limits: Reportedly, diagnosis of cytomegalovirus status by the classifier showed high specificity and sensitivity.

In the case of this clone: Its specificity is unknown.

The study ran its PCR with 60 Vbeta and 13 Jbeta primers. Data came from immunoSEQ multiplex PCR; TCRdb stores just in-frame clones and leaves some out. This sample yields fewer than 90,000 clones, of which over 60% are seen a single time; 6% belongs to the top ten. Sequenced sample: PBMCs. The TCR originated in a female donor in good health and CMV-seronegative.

The CDR3 DNA reads TGCGCCAGCAGCTTTTCCCCGGAATCGGGAGATTCAGGCGAGCAGTACTTC. This translates into CASSFSPESGDSGEQYF. The rearrangement uses TRBV5-1 and TRBJ2-7; D is perhaps TRBD2 (6 bases). The CDR3 is 17 amino acids. CDR1 and CDR2 (germline): SGHRS, YFSETQ. The V and J ends lost 2 bases and 6 bases respectively, with 24 bases between them.